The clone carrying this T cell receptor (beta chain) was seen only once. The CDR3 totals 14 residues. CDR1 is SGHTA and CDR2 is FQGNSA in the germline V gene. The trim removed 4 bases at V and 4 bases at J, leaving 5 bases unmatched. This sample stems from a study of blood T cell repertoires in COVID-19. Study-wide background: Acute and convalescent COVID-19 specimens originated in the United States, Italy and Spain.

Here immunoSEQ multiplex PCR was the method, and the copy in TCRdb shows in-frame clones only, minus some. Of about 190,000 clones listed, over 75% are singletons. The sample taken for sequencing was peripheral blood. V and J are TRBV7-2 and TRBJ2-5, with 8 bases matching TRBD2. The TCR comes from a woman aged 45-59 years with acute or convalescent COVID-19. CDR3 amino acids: CASSSSAGAETQYF. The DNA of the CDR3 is TGTGCCAGCAGCTCATCAGCGGGAGCAGAGACCCAGTACTTC.